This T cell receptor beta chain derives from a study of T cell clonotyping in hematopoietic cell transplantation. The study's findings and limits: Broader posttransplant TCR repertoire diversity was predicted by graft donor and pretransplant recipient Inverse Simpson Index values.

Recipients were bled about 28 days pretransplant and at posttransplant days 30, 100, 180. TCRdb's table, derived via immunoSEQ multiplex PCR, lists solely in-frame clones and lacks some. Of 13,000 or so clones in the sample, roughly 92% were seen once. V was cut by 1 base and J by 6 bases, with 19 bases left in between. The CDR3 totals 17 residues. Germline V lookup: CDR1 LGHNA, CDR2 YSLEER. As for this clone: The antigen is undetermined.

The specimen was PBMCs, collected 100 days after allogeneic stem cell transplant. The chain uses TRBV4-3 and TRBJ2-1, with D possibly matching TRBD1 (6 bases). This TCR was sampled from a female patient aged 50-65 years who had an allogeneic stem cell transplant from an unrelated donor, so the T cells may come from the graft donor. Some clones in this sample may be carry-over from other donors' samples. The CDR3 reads CASSQGQGLGLGNEQFF. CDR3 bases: TGCGCCAGCAGCCAAGGGCAGGGGCTGGGGCTGGGCAATGAGCAGTTCTTC.